A selection of T cell receptor beta chains follows, all from one sample in a study of blood T cell repertoires in COVID-19. The assay was immunoSEQ multiplex PCR, and TCRdb's table has in-frame clones only and misses some. The sample carries around 380,000 clones, about 80% recorded once. The sample was peripheral blood. These receptors all stem from a human donor with acute or convalescent COVID-19. The donor label of this sample is uncertain. Each CDR3 is given with its conserved first and last residue. The order of the fields is V gene, J gene, CDR3 protein.

TRBV5-1	TRBJ1-2	CASRGQPANYGYTF
TRBV29-1	TRBJ1-4	CSVSGTGPGKLFF
TRBV7-9	TRBJ2-7	CASSPYRVSNEQYF
TRBV24-1	TRBJ2-5	CATSDRRSQETQYF
TRBV12-5	TRBJ2-1	CASGRSGLAGGLYNEQFF
TRBV5-1	TRBJ2-2	CASSLTTGSNTGELFF
TRBV18	TRBJ2-4	CASSPSGTGNIQYF
TRBV6-2/TRBV6-3	TRBJ1-5	CASSYFSGNNQPQHF
TRBV7-2	TRBJ1-4	CASSFGTGGEKLFF
TRBV19	TRBJ1-5	CASSIRTAPREPQHF
TRBV7-2	TRBJ2-3	CASSPGGGVDTQYF
TRBV18	TRBJ1-4	CASSPMGQLGEKLFF
TRBV28	TRBJ1-4	CASSAEGATNEKLFF
TRBV30	TRBJ1-3	CAWSDTDILGYF
TRBV18	TRBJ2-1	CASSFWSGRAVEQFF
TRBV29-1	TRBJ2-7	CSVEVGPGQAFYEQYF
TRBV11-3	TRBJ2-7	CASSLAATYEQYF
TRBV28	TRBJ1-2	CASRPGTEIVYGYTF
TRBV11-2	TRBJ2-1	CASSLVLYNEQFF
TRBV12-3/TRBV12-4	TRBJ1-2	CASSFGYRILF
TRBV25-1	TRBJ1-6	CASSETGGNSPLHF
TRBV5-4	TRBJ2-5	CASNLGVFGQETQYF
TRBV5-1	TRBJ2-7	CASSLSGTYEQYF
TRBV27	TRBJ2-4	CASRSLGQGLAKNIQYF
TRBV19	TRBJ2-3	CASSDTLVGGLDTQYF
TRBV6-1	TRBJ2-1	CASSAVRQGASYNEQFF
TRBV27	TRBJ1-5	CASSAEGVSFGQPQHF
TRBV10-3	TRBJ2-1	CATGTSVYNEQFF
TRBV20-1	TRBJ1-4	CSVTGREKLFF
TRBV30	TRBJ1-5	CAWTGQNNQPQHF
TRBV2	TRBJ2-3	CASRRTGADTQYF
TRBV7-2	TRBJ2-7	CASNLITSGYEQYF
TRBV10-3	TRBJ1-2	CAISPQGRYGYTF
TRBV12-3/TRBV12-4	TRBJ1-5	CASRNNGGPPQHF
TRBV20-1	TRBJ1-2	CSAPFLYGYTF
TRBV19	TRBJ1-6	CASSITRVAGYNSPLHF
TRBV2	TRBJ2-1	CASTRLAGVLNEQFF
TRBV6-2/TRBV6-3	TRBJ2-7	CASSYMGQGTYEQYF
TRBV28	TRBJ1-1	CASTQTQTEAFF